The 5 T cell receptor beta chains listed next were all sequenced from one sample in a study of blood T cells in healthy people across ages. Combining a sample-barcoded 5' primer with a J-beta primer mix, a second PCR ran for roughly 7 to 12 cycles. TCRdb fed the 5' RACE reads into MiXCR, producing one record per CDR3 protein. The sample includes roughly 1 million distinct CDR3 sequences, about 25% seen only once; the top ten take about 0.72%. This sample also appeared in a second study, on T cells of mothers and their children.

Sequenced material: blood. These receptors were obtained from a girl between 2 and 10 years old in good health.

This chain links TRBV6-5 with TRBJ1-5; D is possibly TRBD1 (5 bases). Trimming removed 0 bases from V and 3 bases from J, with 18 bases in between. Germline CDR1 MNHEY, CDR2 SVGAGI. The CDR3 sequence is 18 residues long. As DNA, the CDR3 is TGTGCCAGCAGTTACTCGTCCAGGAGGGGAGATAACAATCAGCCCCAGCATTTT. Translated: CASSYSSRRGDNNQPQHF.

This clonotype was recorded only once. This sequence joins TRBV7-9 and TRBJ2-1; 7 bases are a match to TRBD2. Gene TRBJ2-7 matches the end of the DNA better, so the J call may be wrong. Germline loops: CDR1 SEHNR, CDR2 FQNEAQ (reference sequence). CDR3 length: 16 residues. CDR3 protein: CASSSLAAGFPYEQYF. Here the CDR3 DNA reads TGTGCCAGCAGCTCCCTAGCGGCGGGATTCCCCTACGAGCAGTACTTC.

This clonotype appeared a few times. The chain recombines TRBV20-1 with TRBJ2-1; 7 nucleotides match TRBD2. Germline V lookup: CDR1 DFQATT, CDR2 SNEGSKA (reference sequence). Trimming at V came to 3 bases and at J to 0 bases, leaving 8 bases not matched to a gene. This CDR3 comprises 16 residues. CDR3 residues: CSASDRGGSSYNEQFF. The CDR3 DNA sequence: TGCAGTGCTAGCGACCGTGGCGGGAGCTCCTACAATGAGCAGTTCTTC.

The chain recombines TRBV29-1 with TRBJ2-2, with 8 bases lining up with TRBD1. Unmatched junction bases numbered 4, after V lost 5 bases and J lost 5 bases. Germline CDR1 and CDR2: SQVTM and ANQGSEA. This CDR3 comprises 13 residues. The CDR3 spells CSVHNRGTGELFF. Written as DNA, the CDR3 is TGCAGCGTTCATAACAGGGGGACCGGGGAGCTGTTTTTT.

This clonotype has only a few counts. The V call is TRBV5-6, the J call TRBJ1-2; 9 bases align to TRBD1. The CDR3 loop spans 14 amino acids. Germline V gene data show CDR1 as SGHDT and CDR2 as YYEEEE. Trimming cost V 0 bases and J 4 bases; bases outside gene matches: 1. The CDR3 coding sequence is TGTGCCAGCAGCTTGGGGACAGGGGCCTATGGCTACACCTTC. Its protein is CASSLGTGAYGYTF.